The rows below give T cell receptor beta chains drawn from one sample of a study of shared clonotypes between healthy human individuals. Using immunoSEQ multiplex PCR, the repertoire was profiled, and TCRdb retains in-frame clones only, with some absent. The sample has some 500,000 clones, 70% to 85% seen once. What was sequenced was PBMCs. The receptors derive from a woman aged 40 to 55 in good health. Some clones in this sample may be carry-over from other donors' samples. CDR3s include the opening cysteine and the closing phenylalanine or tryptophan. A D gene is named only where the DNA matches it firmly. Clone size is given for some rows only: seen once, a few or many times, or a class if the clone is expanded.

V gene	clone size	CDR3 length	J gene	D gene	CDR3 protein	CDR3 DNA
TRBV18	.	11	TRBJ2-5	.	CASSPKETQYF	TGTGCCAGCTCCCCTAAAGAGACCCAGTACTTC
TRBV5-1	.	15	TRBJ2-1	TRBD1	CASSQGQGSYNEQFF	TGCGCCAGCAGCCAAGGACAGGGGTCCTACAATGAGCAGTTCTTC
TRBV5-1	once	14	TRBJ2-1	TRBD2	CASSLVGGGNEQFF	TGCGCCAGCAGCTTGGTAGGCGGGGGGAATGAGCAGTTCTTC
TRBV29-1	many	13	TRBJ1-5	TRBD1	CSGGQGKDQPQHF	TGCAGCGGGGGACAGGGGAAGGATCAGCCCCAGCATTTT
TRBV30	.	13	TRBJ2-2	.	CAWSRLVGRELFF	TGTGCCTGGAGTAGGTTGGTTGGTAGGGAGCTGTTTTTT
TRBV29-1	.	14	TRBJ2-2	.	CSVEAGWGTGELFF	TGCAGCGTTGAAGCAGGGTGGGGCACCGGGGAGCTGTTTTTT
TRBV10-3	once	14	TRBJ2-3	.	CAIGDSSHTDTQYF	TGTGCCATCGGAGACAGCAGCCACACAGATACGCAGTATTTT
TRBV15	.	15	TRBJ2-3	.	CATSPGSGGTDTQYF	TGTGCCACCAGCCCAGGTAGCGGTGGTACAGATACGCAGTATTTT
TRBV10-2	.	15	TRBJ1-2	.	CASSQGSATNYGYTF	TGCGCCAGCAGTCAGGGGTCAGCAACTAACTATGGCTACACCTTC
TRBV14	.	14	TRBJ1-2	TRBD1	CASSRAGTAYGYTF	TGTGCCAGCAGCCGAGCCGGGACAGCCTATGGCTACACCTTC
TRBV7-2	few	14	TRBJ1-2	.	CASSLPQAYYGYTF	TGTGCCAGCAGCTTACCCCAGGCGTACTATGGCTACACCTTC
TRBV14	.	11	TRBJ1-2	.	CASSQSGSYTF	TGTGCCAGCAGCCAAAGCGGGAGCTACACCTTC
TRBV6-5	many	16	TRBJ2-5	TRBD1	CASSFTPGTGRETQYF	TGTGCCAGCAGTTTCACTCCGGGGACAGGGCGAGAGACCCAGTACTTC
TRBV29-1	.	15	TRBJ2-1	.	CSVRIQSSSYNEQFF	TGCAGCGTTCGGATTCAAAGTAGCTCCTACAATGAGCAGTTCTTC
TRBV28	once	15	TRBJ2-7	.	CASSSTTRPSYEQYF	TGTGCCAGCAGTTCAACGACAAGGCCCTCCTACGAGCAGTACTTC
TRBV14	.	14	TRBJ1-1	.	CASSQATGSSEAFF	TGTGCCAGCAGCCAAGCGACAGGCTCCTCTGAAGCTTTCTTT
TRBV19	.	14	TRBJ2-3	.	CASSIRQFTDTQYF	TGTGCCAGTAGTATACGACAGTTCACAGATACGCAGTATTTT
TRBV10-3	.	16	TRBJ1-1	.	CAISGGPGQRNTEAFF	TGTGCCATCAGTGGGGGGCCGGGACAAAGGAACACTGAAGCTTTCTTT
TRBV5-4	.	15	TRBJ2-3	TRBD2	CASSPSAGGRDTQYF	TGTGCCAGCAGCCCCTCCGCGGGAGGAAGAGATACGCAGTATTTT
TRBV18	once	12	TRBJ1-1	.	CASSLENTEAFF	TGTGCCAGCTCACTTGAAAACACTGAAGCTTTCTTT
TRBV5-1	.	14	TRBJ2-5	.	CASSLPGQQETQYF	TGCGCCAGCAGCTTACCGGGACAACAAGAGACCCAGTACTTC
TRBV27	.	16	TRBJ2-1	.	CATRLGTGQSYNEQFF	TGTGCCACCCGCCTGGGAACAGGGCAATCCTACAATGAGCAGTTCTTC
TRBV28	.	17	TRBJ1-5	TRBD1	CASSLYMPTGGNQPQHF	TGTGCCAGCAGTTTATACATGCCGACAGGGGGCAACCAGCCCCAGCATTTT
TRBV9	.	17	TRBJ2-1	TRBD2	CASSSRLAGGPYNEQFF	TGTGCCAGCAGCTCTCGACTAGCGGGAGGGCCTTACAATGAGCAGTTCTTC
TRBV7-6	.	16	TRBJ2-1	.	CASSLGPQGPYNEQFF	TGTGCCAGCAGCTTAGGCCCCCAGGGGCCTTACAATGAGCAGTTCTTC
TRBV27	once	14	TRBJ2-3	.	CASSIRSHTDTQYF	TGTGCCAGCAGTATTAGATCACACACAGATACGCAGTATTTT
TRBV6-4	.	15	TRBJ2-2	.	CASSVRGANTGELFF	TGTGCCAGCAGTGTCCGAGGGGCCAACACCGGGGAGCTGTTTTTT
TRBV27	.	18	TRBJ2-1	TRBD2	CASSLSRLAGQSGYEQFF	TGTGCCAGCAGTTTATCAAGGCTAGCGGGCCAAAGCGGGTATGAGCAGTTCTTC
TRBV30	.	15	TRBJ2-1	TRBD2	CAWSPLAGENSEQFF	TGTGCCTGGAGTCCACTAGCGGGAGAGAACAGTGAGCAGTTCTTC